A single sample is the source of the 20 T cell receptor beta chains below, sequenced in a study of OX40 agonist ivuxolimab in advanced cancers. Sequencing was performed with immunoSEQ multiplex PCR; in TCRdb, only in-frame clones are kept and a portion is missing. Altogether 94,000 or so clones are present, roughly 80% being singletons, with the ten largest covering 1.1%. Sequenced material: CD4+ or CD8+ T cells sorted from blood, taken in a trial of the OX40 agonist ivuxolimab. The receptors were sampled from an adult with an advanced solid tumor such as melanoma, head and neck, liver or kidney cancer.

The chain has TRBV5-1 and TRBJ2-7; TRBD2 might be the D (5 bases). CDR1 is SGHRS, CDR2 YFSETQ, per germline. V gave up 4 bases and J gave up 0 bases, with 14 bases separating them. This CDR3 has 15 residues. The chain's CDR3 is CASSIGSGNSYEQYF. The CDR3 bases are TGCGCCAGCAGCATCGGGTCGGGGAACTCCTACGAGCAGTACTTC.

This sequence joins TRBV6-6 and TRBJ1-5, with 11 positions matching TRBD1. This CDR3 spans 16 amino acids. The V gene end was trimmed by 0 bases and the J gene end by 5 bases; junction bases not matched to a gene: 3. CDR1 MNHNY and CDR2 SVGAGI come from the germline V gene (reference sequence). The CDR3 region has the DNA TGTGCCAGCAGTTACTCGGACAGGGGGCGAGATCAGCCCCAGCATTTT. This translates into CASSYSDRGRDQPQHF.

The chain links TRBV7-2 to TRBJ1-6; D not resolved. The CDR3 extends over 13 amino acids. The germline CDR1 and CDR2 sequences are SGHTA and FQGNSA. Trimming cost V 5 bases and J 8 bases, with 10 bases left between them. The CDR3 spells CASSPGQDSPLHF. The CDR3 DNA reads as TGTGCCAGCAGCCCGGGTCAGGATTCACCCCTCCACTTT.

This sequence joins TRBV27 and TRBJ2-7; possible D gene TRBD2, 7 bases. Germline assignment: CDR1 MNHEY and CDR2 SMNVEV (reference sequence). The ends were cut back, 6 bases at V and 0 bases at J, with 18 bases in the middle. The CDR3 has 16 residues. The CDR3 bases are TGTGCCAGCAGCGGATTTACGGGGGGCAACTCCTACGAGCAGTACTTC. Protein product: CASSGFTGGNSYEQYF.

This chain joins TRBV18 and TRBJ2-7, with D maybe TRBD2 (6 bases). Trimming left V 2 bases short and J 0 bases short, with 14 bases between. Germline V lookup: CDR1 KGHSH, CDR2 LQKENI. This CDR3 is 16 amino acids long. CDR3 bases: TGTGCCAGCTCACCAACTGCGGGGCCGAGCTCCTACGAGCAGTACTTC. The encoded protein is CASSPTAGPSSYEQYF.

This clone was seen only once. The CDR3 loop reads CASSLEVNYGYTF. In DNA, the CDR3 is TGTGCCAGCAGCTTAGAAGTTAACTATGGCTACACCTTC. V usage is TRBV7-8 and J usage is TRBJ1-2; D ambiguous. V was trimmed by 1 base and J by 1 base, leaving 4 bases between them. The CDR3 has 13 amino acids. Germline CDR1 reads SGHVS; CDR2 reads FQNEAQ.

The V and J genes are TRBV6-1 and TRBJ1-2, with D possibly being TRBD1 (5 bases). V lost 3 bases to trimming and J lost 0 bases, with 5 bases between them. The germline gives CDR1 MNHNS, CDR2 SASEGT. The length of the CDR3 is 13 residues. The CDR3 spells CASSETANYGYTF. CDR3 DNA: TGTGCCAGCAGTGAGACAGCTAACTATGGCTACACCTTC.

The chain combines TRBV6-6 with TRBJ1-1; 7 nucleotides line up with TRBD1. The CDR3 length is 11 residues. With V trimmed by 6 bases and J by 8 bases, 3 bases remained unmatched. The germline gives CDR1 MNHNY, CDR2 SVGAGI (reference sequence). The CDR3 nucleotides are TGTGCCAGCAGCCTACAGGGGGAAGCTTTCTTT. This encodes CASSLQGEAFF.

The chain couples TRBV7-9 to TRBJ2-7; TRBD1 is a possible D gene (6 bases). The V and J ends lost 2 bases and 2 bases respectively, with 10 bases between them. Germline loops: CDR1 SEHNR, CDR2 FQNEAQ (reference sequence). CDR3 length: 14 residues. This CDR3 is CASSLPGQPYEQYF. The DNA for the CDR3 is TGTGCCAGCAGCTTACCAGGACAGCCCTACGAGCAGTACTTC.

The V and J genes are TRBV5-4 and TRBJ1-1; D uncertain. In germline, CDR1 is SGHNT, CDR2 YYREEE (reference sequence). The CDR3 has 13 amino acids. V gave up 1 base and J gave up 2 bases, with 6 bases separating them. The DNA of the CDR3 is TGTGCCAGCAGCTTGAAGGAAAACACTGAAGCTTTCTTT. This translates into CASSLKENTEAFF.

Concerning this clone: A much larger clone differs from this one at a single base, so this may be a read error. This rearrangement joins TRBV11-2 to TRBJ1-1; maybe TRBD1 (6 bases). Trimming took 5 bases from V and 1 from J, leaving 8 bases between them. From germline, CDR1 is SGHAT and CDR2 FQNNGV. This CDR3 is 13 amino acids long. CDR3 nucleotide sequence: TGTGCCAGCAGCCTACAGGGGAACACTGAAGCTTTCTTT. Its translation is CASSLQGNTEAFF.

V usage is TRBV11-3 and J usage is TRBJ2-1; D remains ambiguous. Per the germline V gene, CDR1 is SGHNT and CDR2 is YENEEA. V gave up 5 bases and J gave up 6 bases, with 11 bases separating them. The CDR3 has 13 residues. CDR3: CASSRLTFNEQFF. The CDR3 nucleotides read TGTGCCAGCAGCCGTCTAACCTTCAATGAGCAGTTCTTC.

The chain uses TRBV27 and TRBJ1-3; the D gene is possibly TRBD1 (6 bases). Germline V gene data show CDR1 as MNHEY and CDR2 as SMNVEV (reference sequence). V shed 3 bases and J shed 4 bases, with 10 bases lying between them. The CDR3 runs to 14 residues. This CDR3 reads CASSFTGLGNTIYF. DNA of the CDR3: TGTGCCAGCAGTTTTACAGGGTTAGGAAACACCATATATTTT.

The rearrangement uses TRBV5-1 and TRBJ2-2, with D perhaps matching TRBD1 (6 bases). With 4 bases removed from V and 0 bases from J, the gap between germline ends came to 13 bases. The length of the CDR3 is 16 residues. Germline CDR1 is SGHRS and CDR2 is YFSETQ. The CDR3, as DNA: TGCGCCAGCAGCCCCGGACAGACCTCGAACACCGGGGAGCTGTTTTTT. This codes for CASSPGQTSNTGELFF.

The CDR3 bases are TGTGCCAGCAGCCTTTCCCGGGACACAGTGGTCTCCTACGAGCAGTACTTC. Residues: CASSLSRDTVVSYEQYF. This chain links TRBV7-2 with TRBJ2-7, with a tentative D call TRBD1 (6 bases). V was clipped by 5 bases and J by 0 bases, with 20 bases between them. This CDR3 has 17 amino acids. The germline V gene has CDR1 SGHTA and CDR2 FQGNSA.

The V and J genes are TRBV6-5 and TRBJ1-2, with a tentative D call TRBD1 (6 bases). This CDR3 has 13 residues. The germline V gene encodes CDR1 MNHEY and CDR2 SVGAGI. V shed 4 bases and J shed 5 bases, with 11 bases lying between them. DNA of the CDR3: TGTGCCAGCAGTTGGACAGATAGTTATGGCTACACCTTC. Protein sequence: CASSWTDSYGYTF.

The chain couples TRBV14 to TRBJ2-5; D possibly uses TRBD1 or TRBD2 (5 bases each). CDR1 SGHDN and CDR2 FVKESK come from the germline V gene. The CDR3 contains 17 residues. V was cut by 4 bases and J by 3 bases, with 21 bases left in between. The CDR3 sequence is CASSLPLLRGTEETQYF. DNA for the CDR3: TGTGCCAGCAGCCTACCGCTTTTACGGGGCACAGAAGAGACCCAGTACTTC. Together with reference TRBV14 and TRBJ2-5, the CDR3 gives the full variable domain: EAGVTQFPSHSVIEKGQTVTLRCDPISGHDNLYWYRRVMGKEIKFLLHFVKESKQDESGMPNNRFLAERTGGTYSTLKVQPAELEDSGVYFCASSLPLLRGTEETQYFGPGTRLLVL.

This chain joins TRBV5-4 and TRBJ2-1, with TRBD1 identical over 8 bases. CDR1 and CDR2 (germline): SGHNT, YYREEE (reference sequence). V lost 2 bases to trimming and J lost 7 bases; unmatched junction nucleotides: 8. The CDR3 runs to 15 residues. The CDR3 sequence: CASSLVQGEINEQFF. As DNA, the CDR3 is TGTGCCAGCAGCTTAGTACAGGGGGAAATTAATGAGCAGTTCTTC.

The V call is TRBV5-5, the J call TRBJ2-1; 9 bases agree with TRBD1. With 1 base clipped from V and 6 bases from J, the junction kept 11 bases outside the gene matches. This CDR3 region has 17 residues. Germline V gives CDR1 SGHKS, CDR2 YYEKEE (reference sequence). The CDR3 spells CASSLLLGQGSFNEQFF. The DNA for the CDR3 is TGTGCCAGCAGCTTGCTCTTGGGACAGGGTAGTTTCAATGAGCAGTTCTTC.

To note about this clone: At one of its ends the junction is not consistent with the germline gene, which may arise from a read error. The chain uses TRBV28 and TRBJ1-2; the D gene is possibly TRBD1 (5 bases). Per germline, CDR1 MDHEN and CDR2 SYDVKM. CDR3 length: 11 amino acids. CDR3 nucleotide sequence: TGTGCCAGCAGCTCCGACAGATCCGCGGCCTTC. It specifies CASSSDRSAAF.